A single sample is the source of the 8 T cell receptor beta chains below, sequenced in a study of cytomegalovirus exposure and HLA in healthy donors (dated by TCRdb to the late 2010s). Library method: the immunoSEQ multiplex PCR assay. The multiplex PCR relied on a mix of 60 forward primers for TCR Vbeta segments and 13 reverse primers for TCR Jbeta segments. TCRdb re-hosts the immuneACCESS table, in-frame sequences only. Its copies lack some clones; in the studies checked, an unresolved V gene accounts for under half of them, and the cause for the rest is not known. For this sample there are 75,000 to 90,000 clones; 70% to 80% appear just once. The leading ten clones occupy around an eighth of the sample. What was sequenced was PBMCs. These receptors were collected from a human donor in good health.

The chain links TRBV5-1 to TRBJ2-3; 10 bases align to TRBD2. Looked up from germline, CDR1 is SGHRS and CDR2 is YFSETQ. V lost 3 bases to trimming and J lost 2 bases; unmatched junction nucleotides: 6. This CDR3 is 16 amino acids long. The chain's CDR3 is CASSSASGGYTDTQYF. CDR3 DNA: TGCGCCAGCAGCTCCGCTAGCGGGGGTTACACAGATACGCAGTATTTT.

The chain employs TRBV4-2 and TRBJ2-5, with TRBD2 identical over 9 bases. After removal of 2 bases from V and 4 bases from J, the junction contained 2 bases not matched to a gene. The CDR3 has 14 amino acids. Per the germline V gene, CDR1 is LGHNA and CDR2 is YNFKEQ. DNA of the CDR3: TGTGCCAGCAGCCAACTAGCGGGGAGAGAGACCCAGTACTTC. As protein: CASSQLAGRETQYF.

Only a few counts were recorded for this clone. This chain uses TRBV6-4 with TRBJ2-3; D perhaps matches TRBD2 (6 bases). Germline V CDR1 and CDR2: MRHNA, SNTAGT. The CDR3 sequence is 15 residues long. V was shortened by 3 bases and J by 0 bases, with 10 bases between the two germline ends. CDR3 nucleotides: TGTGCCAGCAGTGAACTAGCCGAGAGCACAGATACGCAGTATTTT. Translation gives CASSELAESTDTQYF.

The chain recombines TRBV7-9 with TRBJ1-5, with D unresolved. Germline V gene lookup returns CDR1 SEHNR and CDR2 FQNEAQ (reference sequence). CDR3 length: 15 amino acids. Trimming removed 1 base at V and 4 bases at J, with 11 bases between. CDR3 residues: CASSLGSGENQPQHF. Here the CDR3 DNA reads TGTGCCAGCAGCTTAGGTAGCGGTGAAAATCAGCCCCAGCATTTT.

The V and J genes are TRBV4-2 and TRBJ1-1, with D perhaps TRBD1 (5 bases). Germline values: CDR1 LGHNA, CDR2 YNFKEQ. The CDR3 sequence is 17 residues long. Trimming took off 0 bases at V and 0 bases at J, with 14 bases between the two ends. The CDR3 spells CASSQEVGRGMNTEAFF. In nucleotides, the CDR3 is TGTGCCAGCAGCCAAGAGGTGGGAAGGGGTATGAACACTGAAGCTTTCTTT.

This chain connects TRBV12-5 to TRBJ1-3; maybe TRBD1 (5 bases). Trimming left V 5 bases short and J 0 bases short, with 14 bases between. This CDR3 spans 16 amino acids. Germline V gives CDR1 LGHNT, CDR2 FRNRAP. The CDR3: CASGVTGDYSGNTIYF. The CDR3 coding sequence is TGTGCTAGTGGTGTCACTGGGGACTACTCTGGAAACACCATATATTTT.

The rearrangement joins TRBV6-5 to TRBJ2-2; D is possibly TRBD2 (6 bases). Between the trimmed V and J ends, which lost 5 bases and 6 bases, there was a span of 10 bases. Germline V lookup: CDR1 MNHEY, CDR2 SVGAGI. The CDR3 has 13 residues. CDR3 sequence (DNA): TGTGCCAGCAGTAAGACTAGTGCCGGGGAGCTGTTTTTT. Translating gives CASSKTSAGELFF.

The chain recombines TRBV5-4 with TRBJ2-7, with D hard to call. The CDR3 spans 14 residues. V was shortened by 0 bases and J by 0 bases, with 7 bases between the two germline ends. CDR1 is SGHNT and CDR2 is YYREEE in the germline V gene (reference sequence). The CDR3 region has the DNA TGTGCCAGCAGCTTGGGCGGATTCTCCTACGAGCAGTACTTC. Translated, it gives CASSLGGFSYEQYF.